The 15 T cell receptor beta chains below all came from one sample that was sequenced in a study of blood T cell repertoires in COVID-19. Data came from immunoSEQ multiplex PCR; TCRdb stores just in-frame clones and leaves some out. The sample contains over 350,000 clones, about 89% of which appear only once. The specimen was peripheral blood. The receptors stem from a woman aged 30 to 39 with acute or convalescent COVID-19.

The CDR3 spells CASSLDGEPEKLFF. The CDR3 coding sequence is TGTGCCAGCAGCTTAGATGGAGAACCGGAAAAACTGTTTTTT. V usage is TRBV11-2 and J usage is TRBJ1-4; D is unclear. The CDR3 is made up of 14 amino acids. V lost 0 bases, J lost 8 bases, and 10 bases lay in between. From germline, CDR1 is SGHAT and CDR2 FQNNGV. Together with reference TRBV11-2 and TRBJ1-4, the CDR3 gives the full variable domain: EAGVAQSPRYKIIEKRQSVAFWCNPISGHATLYWYQQILGQGPKLLIQFQNNGVVDDSQLPKDRFSAERLKGVDSTLKIQPAKLEDSAVYLCASSLDGEPEKLFFGSGTQLSVL.

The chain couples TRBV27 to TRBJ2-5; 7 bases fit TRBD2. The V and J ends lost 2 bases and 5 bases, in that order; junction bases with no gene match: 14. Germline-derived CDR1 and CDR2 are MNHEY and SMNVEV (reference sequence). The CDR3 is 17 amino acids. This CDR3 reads CASSLNRGGGDGETQYF. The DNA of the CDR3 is TGTGCCAGCAGTTTAAACCGGGGCGGGGGAGATGGGGAGACCCAGTACTTC.

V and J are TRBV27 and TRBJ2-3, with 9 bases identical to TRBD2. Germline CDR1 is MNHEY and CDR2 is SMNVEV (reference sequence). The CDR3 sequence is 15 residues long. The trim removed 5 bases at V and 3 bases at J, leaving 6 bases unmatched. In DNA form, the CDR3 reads TGTGCCAGCAGTATGATAGCGGGGGAGACAGATACGCAGTATTTT. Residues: CASSMIAGETDTQYF.

The chain's CDR3 is CSGGRGSETQYF. The CDR3 nucleotides read TGCAGCGGGGGCAGGGGGTCAGAGACCCAGTACTTC. V usage is TRBV29-1 and J usage is TRBJ2-5; TRBD1 matches at 7 bases. The trim removed 7 bases at V and 4 bases at J, leaving 6 bases unmatched. This CDR3 contains 12 residues. Per germline, CDR1 SQVTM and CDR2 ANQGSEA.

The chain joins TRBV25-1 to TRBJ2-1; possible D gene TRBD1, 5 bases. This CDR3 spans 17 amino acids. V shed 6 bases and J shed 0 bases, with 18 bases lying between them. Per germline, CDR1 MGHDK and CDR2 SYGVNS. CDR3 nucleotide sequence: TGTGCCAGCAGCCGGACACCTCAACGGAGCTCCTACAATGAGCAGTTCTTC. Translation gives CASSRTPQRSSYNEQFF.

CDR3 sequence (DNA): TGTGCCAGCAGCTTGGGACAGGGGATTTCACCCCTCCACTTT. It translates to CASSLGQGISPLHF. The chain couples TRBV7-6 to TRBJ1-6, with 10 bases that match TRBD1. Trimming took 3 bases from V and 9 from J; bases not matched to a gene: 2. Germline V gene data show CDR1 as SGHVS and CDR2 as FNYEAQ. The CDR3 consists of 14 residues.

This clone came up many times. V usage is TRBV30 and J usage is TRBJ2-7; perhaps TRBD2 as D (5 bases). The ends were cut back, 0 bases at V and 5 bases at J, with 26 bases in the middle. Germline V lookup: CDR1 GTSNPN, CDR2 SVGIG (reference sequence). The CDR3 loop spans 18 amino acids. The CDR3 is CAWSVSSGLRVRSHEQYF. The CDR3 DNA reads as TGTGCCTGGAGTGTATCATCAGGTTTGAGGGTTCGGAGTCACGAGCAGTACTTC.

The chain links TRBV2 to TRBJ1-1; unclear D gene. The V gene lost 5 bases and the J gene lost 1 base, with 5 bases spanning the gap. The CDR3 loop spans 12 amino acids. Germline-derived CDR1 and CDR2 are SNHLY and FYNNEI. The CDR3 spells CASSYRNTEAFF. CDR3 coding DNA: TGTGCCAGCAGTTACAGGAACACTGAAGCTTTCTTT.

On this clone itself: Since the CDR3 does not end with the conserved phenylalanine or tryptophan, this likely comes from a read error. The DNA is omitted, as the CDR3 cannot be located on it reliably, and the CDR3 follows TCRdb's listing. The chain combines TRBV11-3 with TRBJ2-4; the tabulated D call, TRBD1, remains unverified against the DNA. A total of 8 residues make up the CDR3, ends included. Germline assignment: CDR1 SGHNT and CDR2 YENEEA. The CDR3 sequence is CASSFRMI.

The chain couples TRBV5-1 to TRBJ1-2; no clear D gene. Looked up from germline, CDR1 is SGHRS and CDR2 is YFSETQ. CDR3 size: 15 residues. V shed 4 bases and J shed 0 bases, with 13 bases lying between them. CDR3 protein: CASSGIDTSNYGYTF. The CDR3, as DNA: TGCGCCAGCAGCGGTATCGACACCTCTAACTATGGCTACACCTTC. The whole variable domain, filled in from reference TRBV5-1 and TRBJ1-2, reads KAGVTQTPRYLIKTRGQQVTLSCSPISGHRSVSWYQQTPGQGLQFLFEYFSETQRNKGNFPGRFSGRQFSNSRSEMNVSTLELGDSALYLCASSGIDTSNYGYTFGSGTRLTVV.

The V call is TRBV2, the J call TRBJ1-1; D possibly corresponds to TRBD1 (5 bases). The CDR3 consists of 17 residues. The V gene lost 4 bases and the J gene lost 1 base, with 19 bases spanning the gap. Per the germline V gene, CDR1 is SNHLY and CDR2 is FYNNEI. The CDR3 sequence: CASSGRGGRGKNTEAFF. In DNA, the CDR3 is TGTGCCAGCAGTGGCCGGGGGGGTAGGGGTAAGAACACTGAAGCTTTCTTT.

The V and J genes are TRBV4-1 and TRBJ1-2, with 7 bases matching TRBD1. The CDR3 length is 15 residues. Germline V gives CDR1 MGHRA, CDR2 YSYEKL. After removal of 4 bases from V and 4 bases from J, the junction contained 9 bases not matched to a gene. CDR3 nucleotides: TGCGCCAGCAGCCTTGACAGGGAAAAAGGCTATGGCTACACCTTC. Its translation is CASSLDREKGYGYTF.

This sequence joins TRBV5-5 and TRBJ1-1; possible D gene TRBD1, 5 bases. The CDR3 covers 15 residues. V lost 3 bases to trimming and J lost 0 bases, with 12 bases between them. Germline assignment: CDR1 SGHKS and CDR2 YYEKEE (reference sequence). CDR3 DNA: TGTGCCAGCAGCTCGACAGACAGCGTGAACACTGAAGCTTTCTTT. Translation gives CASSSTDSVNTEAFF.

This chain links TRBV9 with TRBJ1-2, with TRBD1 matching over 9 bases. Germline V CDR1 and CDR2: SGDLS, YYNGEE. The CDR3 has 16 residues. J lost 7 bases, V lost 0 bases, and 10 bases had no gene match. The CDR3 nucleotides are TGTGCCAGCAGCGTAGCGGACAGGGGACTTTCGGGTGGCTACACCTTC. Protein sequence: CASSVADRGLSGGYTF.

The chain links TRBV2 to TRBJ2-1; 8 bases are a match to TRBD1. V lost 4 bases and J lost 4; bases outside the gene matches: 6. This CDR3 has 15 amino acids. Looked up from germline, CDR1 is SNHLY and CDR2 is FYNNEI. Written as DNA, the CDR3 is TGTGCCAGCAGTGGTGACAGGGGTAGATACAATGAGCAGTTCTTC. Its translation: CASSGDRGRYNEQFF.